This T cell receptor (beta chain) was captured in a study of control samples from healthy donors and cancer patients. This CDR3 has 15 residues. Trimming left V 4 bases short and J 5 bases short, with 17 bases between. CDR1 MNHEY and CDR2 SVGAGI come from the germline V gene. Generated by immunoSEQ multiplex PCR, the TCRdb table keeps only in-frame clones and is missing some. The repertoire holds 120,000 or so clones, with 80% to 95% as singletons. The sequence derives from a man between 18 and 35 years old in good health. The sequenced sample was blood. V and J are TRBV6-5 and TRBJ2-5, with unresolved D. CDR3: CASSSPTRTRETQYF. The CDR3 DNA reads TGTGCCAGCAGTTCCCCGACGCGAACCAGGGAGACCCAGTACTTC.